The subject of this entry is one T cell receptor (beta chain). Profiling relied on immunoSEQ multiplex PCR, and the TCRdb table lists in-frame clones only, not all of them. Among over 3,000 clones, 70% to 75% were seen once, and the ten largest hold approximately 55%. This record belongs to a study of T cells after posttransplantation cyclophosphamide. The CDR3 consists of 14 residues. The germline V and J ends were trimmed by 5 bases and 2 bases, with 15 bases remaining between them. Per germline, CDR1 GTSNPN and CDR2 SVGIG (reference sequence). Controls had myeloablative marrow grafts with methotrexate and calcineurin inhibitor, sampled at 1 year.

Sequenced material: PBMCs, taken after allogeneic stem cell transplant with calcineurin inhibitor and methotrexate. The gene calls are TRBV30 and TRBJ1-1; possibly TRBD1 for D (6 bases). The sequence was collected from a female patient aged 45-65 years who received an allogeneic stem cell transplant from an unrelated donor, was CMV-positive, and had acute and chronic GVHD. Some T cells may arise from the graft donor. CDR3 DNA sequence: TGTGCCTGGGCGACAGGCTCTATAAACACTGAAGCTTTCTTT. Protein sequence: CAWATGSINTEAFF.